This T cell receptor (beta chain) appears in the sequencing data of a study of identical twins. Via MiXCR, TCRdb re-called the 5' RACE reads, giving one row per CDR3 protein. The sample holds a few hundred thousand distinct CDR3 sequences; 24% are singletons and the top ten take over 2.5%. V was trimmed by 6 bases and J by 5 bases, leaving 16 bases between them. There are 14 residues in the CDR3. This clonotype came up a few times. These data were likewise used in another study, on T cells expressing NK-cell markers. According to that study: Dominant NKG2C+ clonotypes in a handful of donors made up roughly 1.0-7.0% of CD8+ T cells.

The genes are TRBV12-3 or TRBV12-4 and TRBJ2-5, with TRBD2 as a possible D gene (5 bases). This clonotype was obtained from a woman under 30 in good health. Sample: CD4+ T cells sorted from blood. CDR3 sequence reads: CASSRSVRVETQYF. CDR3 DNA: TGTGCCAGCAGCCGAAGCGTGAGGGTTGAGACCCAGTACTTC.